The 6 T cell receptor beta chains below come from one sample, sequenced in a study of T cell responses to AZD1222 COVID-19 vaccine. Assay: immunoSEQ multiplex PCR; the TCRdb copy retains only in-frame clones and omits some. The sample lists about 120,000 clones, around 92% occurring once. Sequencing was performed on peripheral blood, taken on day 0 of AZD1222 vaccination. These receptors came from an adult in good health.

The chain has TRBV4-3 and TRBJ1-2; a possible D gene is TRBD1 (6 bases). This CDR3 region has 16 residues. Germline V gene data show CDR1 as LGHNA and CDR2 as YSLEER. V lost 4 bases to trimming and J lost 5 bases, with 20 bases between them. CDR3 DNA: TGCGCCAGCAGCCGGGGGGACCGGGACAAATTTTATGGCTACACCTTC. It is translated as CASSRGDRDKFYGYTF.

The V and J genes are TRBV21-1 and TRBJ2-3. TRBV21-1 has pseudogene status. CDR3 length: 16 amino acids. The CDR3 DNA is TGTGCCAGCAGCAAAGAACCCTCCCGACCGAATGATACGCAGTATTTT. As protein: CASSKEPSRPNDTQYF.

The rearrangement uses TRBV2 and TRBJ2-2; no firm D call. CDR1 is SNHLY and CDR2 is FYNNEI in the germline V gene. The V end lost 10 bases, the J end lost 0 bases, and 15 bases lay between the germline ends. This CDR3 is 15 amino acids long. The CDR3 region has the DNA TGTGCCACCGTGTCCGAAACTCCGAACACCGGGGAGCTGTTTTTT. Its translation: CATVSETPNTGELFF.

V and J are TRBV19 and TRBJ1-1; D ambiguous. Trimming cost V 2 bases and J 10 bases, with 14 bases left between them. The CDR3 loop spans 13 amino acids. Germline V gene sequence: CDR1 LNHDA, CDR2 SQIVND (reference sequence). The CDR3 DNA sequence: TGTGCCAGTAGTATATCCTCTATACCGGGAGCTTTCTTT. Protein sequence: CASSISSIPGAFF. The entire variable domain, with the rest obtained from reference TRBV19 and TRBJ1-1, is as follows: DGGITQSPKYLFRKEGQNVTLSCEQNLNHDAMYWYRQDPGQGLRLIYYSQIVNDFQKGDIAEGYSVSREKKESFPLTVTSAQKNPTAFYLCASSISSIPGAFFGQGTRLTVV.

This chain joins TRBV5-4 and TRBJ2-7; weak D call: TRBD1 (6 bases). V was cut by 0 bases and J by 4 bases, with 14 bases left in between. This CDR3 is built from 15 residues. The germline V gene encodes CDR1 SGHNT and CDR2 YYREEE (reference sequence). The CDR3 spells CASSLGAGVFYEQYF. Here the CDR3 DNA reads TGTGCCAGCAGCTTGGGGGCAGGGGTATTTTACGAGCAGTACTTC.

Only a few counts were recorded for this clone. The chain carries TRBV6-5 and TRBJ2-7, with D hard to call. The V end lost 5 bases, the J end lost 3 bases, and 8 bases lay between the germline ends. This CDR3 is 12 amino acids long. The germline gives CDR1 MNHEY, CDR2 SVGAGI. This chain's CDR3 is CASSPMGYEQYF. DNA for the CDR3: TGTGCCAGCAGTCCGATGGGCTACGAGCAGTACTTC.